This T cell receptor beta chain was sequenced in a study of Ad26.COV2.S vaccination and SARS-CoV-2 variants. Study details: The donor belonged to the COV1001 Ad26.COV2.S trial arm. Study results and limitations: It was found that vaccine and placebo recipients had similar non-spike TCR breadth.

The assay was immunoSEQ multiplex PCR, and TCRdb's table has in-frame clones only and misses some. The sample holds some 460,000 clones; nearly 90% are singletons and the top ten take 1.5% to 2%. Treatment denoted: approximately 18 received Ad26.COV2.S at low or high dose, single or two shots; about 5 received placebo; per-sample allocation not given. The study sampled participants on day 63 after the first vaccine or placebo injection. A Boston adult aged 18-55 years was the donor. For this clone: Its cognate antigen is unknown.

V lost 1 base, J lost 0 bases, and 10 bases lay in between. This CDR3 contains 15 residues. Per germline, CDR1 SGHRS and CDR2 YFSETQ. Here the sequenced sample was peripheral blood, taken in a trial of Ad26.COV2.S vaccine versus placebo. The receptor was isolated from a person aged 18-60 years who received the Ad26.COV2.S COVID-19 vaccine or a placebo. The chain links TRBV5-1 to TRBJ2-5; D may correspond to TRBD1 or TRBD2 (5 bases each). CDR3 sequence reads: CASSLRGVDQETQYF. The CDR3 nucleotides are TGCGCCAGCAGCTTGCGAGGGGTGGACCAAGAGACCCAGTACTTC.